This TCR beta chain comes out of a study of blood T cell repertoires in COVID-19. The CDR3 contains 13 residues. CDR1 ENHRY and CDR2 SYGVKD come from the germline V gene. The V end lost 3 bases, the J end lost 7 bases, and 12 bases lay between the germline ends. Using immunoSEQ multiplex PCR, the repertoire was profiled, and TCRdb retains in-frame clones only, with some absent. The sample has fewer than 85,000 clones; roughly 76% are singletons. Sequencing was performed on peripheral blood. This receptor was identified in a woman older than 75 with active or convalescent COVID-19. This chain joins TRBV10-3 and TRBJ2-5; tentatively, D is TRBD2 (5 bases). CDR3 DNA: TGTGCCATCAGTGATACTAGGGAAGGGACCCAGTACTTC. Encoded protein: CAISDTREGTQYF.